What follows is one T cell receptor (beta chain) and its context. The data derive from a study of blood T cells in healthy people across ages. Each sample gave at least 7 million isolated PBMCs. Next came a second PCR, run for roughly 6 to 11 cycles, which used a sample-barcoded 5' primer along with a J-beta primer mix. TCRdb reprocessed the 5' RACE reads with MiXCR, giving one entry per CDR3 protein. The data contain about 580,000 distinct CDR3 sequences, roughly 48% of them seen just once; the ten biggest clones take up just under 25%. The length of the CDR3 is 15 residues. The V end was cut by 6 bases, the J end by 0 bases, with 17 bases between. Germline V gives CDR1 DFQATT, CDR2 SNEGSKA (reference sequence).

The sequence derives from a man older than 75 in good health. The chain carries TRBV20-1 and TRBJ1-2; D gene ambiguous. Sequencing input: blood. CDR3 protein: CSASPPAGANYGYTF. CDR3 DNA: TGCAGTGCGTCCCCGCCCGCAGGTGCTAACTATGGCTACACCTTC.